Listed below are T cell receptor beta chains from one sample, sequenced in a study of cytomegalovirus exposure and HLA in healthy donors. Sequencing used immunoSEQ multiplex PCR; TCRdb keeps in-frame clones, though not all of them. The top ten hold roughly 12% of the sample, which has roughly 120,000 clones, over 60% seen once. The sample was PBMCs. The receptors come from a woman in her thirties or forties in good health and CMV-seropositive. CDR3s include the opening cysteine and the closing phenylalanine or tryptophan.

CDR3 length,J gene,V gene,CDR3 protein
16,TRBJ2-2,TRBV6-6,CASQKLEQRNTGELFF
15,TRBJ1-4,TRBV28,CASTLSGYSGEKLFF
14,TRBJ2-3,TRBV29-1,CSVEVGRRGDTQYF
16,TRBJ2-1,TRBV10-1,CASSESGGSSYNEQFF
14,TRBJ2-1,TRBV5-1,CASSPQGVNYEQFF
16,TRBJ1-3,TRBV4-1,CASSQAKQGYGNTIYF
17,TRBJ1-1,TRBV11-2,CASSRGYKHVRDTEAFF
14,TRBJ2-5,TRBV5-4,CATSRAGGFQEQYF
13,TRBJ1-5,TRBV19,CASGPAINQPQHF
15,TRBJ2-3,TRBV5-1,CASSLDSASTNTQYF
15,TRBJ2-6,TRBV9,CASRPLEGGANVLTF
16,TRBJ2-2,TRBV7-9,CASSPLAGGGTGELFF
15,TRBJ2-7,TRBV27,CASSVAPTSAYEQYF
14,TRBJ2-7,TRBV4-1,CASSLRDGDYEQYF
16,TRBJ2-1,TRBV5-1,CASSRPGVRELGEQFF
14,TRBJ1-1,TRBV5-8,CASSIPGTYTEAFF
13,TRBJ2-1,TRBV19,CASSPGLSDEQFF
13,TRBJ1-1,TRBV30,CAWRAGVNTEAFF
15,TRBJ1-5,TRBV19,CASSLRTGFNQPQHF
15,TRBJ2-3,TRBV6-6,CASSRTSSATDTQYF
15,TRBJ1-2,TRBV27,CASSPRQAANYGYTF
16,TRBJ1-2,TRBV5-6,CASSTVQNRGAYGYTF
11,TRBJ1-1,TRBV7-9,CASSLSPPAFF
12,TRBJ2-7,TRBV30,CAWRVASYEQYF
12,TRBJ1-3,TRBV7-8,CASSLVRNTIYF
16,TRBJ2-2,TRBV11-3,CASSLDQGGYTGELFF
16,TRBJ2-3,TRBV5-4,CASSSRLAGRADTQYF
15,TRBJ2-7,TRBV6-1,CASSAGQGRTYEQYF
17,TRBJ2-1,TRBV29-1,CSVDPGLAGGPRNEQFF
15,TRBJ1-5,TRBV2,CASRLTQGLNQPQHF
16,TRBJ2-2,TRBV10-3,CAISQGTGKGPGELFF
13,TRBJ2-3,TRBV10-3,CAISWTGKDTQYF
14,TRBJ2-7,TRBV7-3,CASSPSGLPYEQYF
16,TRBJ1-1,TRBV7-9,CSSSSLDGGMNTEAFF
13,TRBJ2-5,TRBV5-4,CASSLAPRETQYF
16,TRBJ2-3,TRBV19,CASSIPRREMADTQYF
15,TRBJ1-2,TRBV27,CASKVGAAPNYGYTF
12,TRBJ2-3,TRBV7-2,CASSPSTDTQYF
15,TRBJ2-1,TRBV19,CASSPEAGVPNEQFF
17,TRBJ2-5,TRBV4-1,CASSQDLSAGGPETQYF
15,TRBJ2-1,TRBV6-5,CASSAPSGSTNEQFF
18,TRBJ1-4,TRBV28,CASSFWGGAGGRSEKLFF
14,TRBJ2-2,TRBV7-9,CASSPFAPGGELFF
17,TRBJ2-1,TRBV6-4,CASSAPASGRIHNEQFF
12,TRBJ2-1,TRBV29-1,CSAGTDYNEQFF
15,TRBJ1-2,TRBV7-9,CSSSQIRGPGGGYTF